This T cell receptor beta chain was captured in a study of blood T cell repertoires in COVID-19. Background on the study: PBMCs, B-cell-depleted T cells, or T cells provided the cDNA or gDNA that made up the material.

This clone was recorded a few times. Generated by immunoSEQ multiplex PCR, the TCRdb table keeps only in-frame clones and is missing some. In the table there are over 150,000 clones, approximately 80% of which are singletons. V was pared by 2 bases and J by 2 bases, with 16 bases between. Germline loops: CDR1 MGHRA, CDR2 YSYEKL. The CDR3 has 16 residues. V gene TRBV4-1 combines with J gene TRBJ2-7, with a tentative D call TRBD1 (6 bases). The sample taken for sequencing was peripheral blood. The sequence derives from a woman aged 55-70 years with acute or convalescent COVID-19. The DNA of the CDR3 is TGCGCCAGCAGCCAATACCCCGGGGACATTGCCTACGAGCAGTACTTC. Translation gives CASSQYPGDIAYEQYF.